One sample yielded the 2 T cell receptor beta chains listed below, sequenced in a study of graft-versus-host responses after intestinal transplantation. This table comes from immunoSEQ multiplex PCR, and its TCRdb copy is limited to in-frame clones, with some not included. The sample includes some 39,000 clones, more than 80% of them seen just once. The sample here was PBMCs, taken around 720 days after intestinal transplantation. The receptors derive from a human patient who received an intestinal transplant, so some T cells may come from the graft donor.

The chain has TRBV25-1 and TRBJ1-5, with 7 bases that match TRBD1. This CDR3 region has 18 residues. The V gene end was trimmed by 3 bases and the J gene end by 0 bases; junction bases not matched to a gene: 11. Per germline, CDR1 MGHDK and CDR2 SYGVNS. Here the CDR3 reads CASSDEDRVVSSNQPQHF. DNA of the CDR3: TGTGCCAGCAGTGATGAAGACAGGGTAGTAAGTAGCAATCAGCCCCAGCATTTT.

The chain joins TRBV10-2 to TRBJ1-4; D gene unclear. CDR3 length: 13 amino acids. V lost 4 bases to trimming and J lost 7 bases, with 10 bases between them. From germline, CDR1 is WSHSY and CDR2 SAAADI. The CDR3 here is CASSAGEGEKLFF. The CDR3 nucleotides are TGCGCCAGCAGTGCCGGGGAGGGTGAAAAACTGTTTTTT.